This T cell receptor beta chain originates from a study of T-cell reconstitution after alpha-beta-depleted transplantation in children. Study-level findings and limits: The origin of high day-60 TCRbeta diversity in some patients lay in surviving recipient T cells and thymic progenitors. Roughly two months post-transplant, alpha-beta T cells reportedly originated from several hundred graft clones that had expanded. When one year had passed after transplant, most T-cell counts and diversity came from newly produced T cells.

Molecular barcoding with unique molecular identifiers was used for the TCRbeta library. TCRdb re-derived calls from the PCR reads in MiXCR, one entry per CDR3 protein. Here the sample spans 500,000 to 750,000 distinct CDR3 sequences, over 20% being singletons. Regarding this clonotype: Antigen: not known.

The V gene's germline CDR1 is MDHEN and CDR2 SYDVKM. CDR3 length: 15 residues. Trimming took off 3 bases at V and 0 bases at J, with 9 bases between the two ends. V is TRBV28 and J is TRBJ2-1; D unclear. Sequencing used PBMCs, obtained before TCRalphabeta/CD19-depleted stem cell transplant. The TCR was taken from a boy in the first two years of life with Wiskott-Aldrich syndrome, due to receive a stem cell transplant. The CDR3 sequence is CASSLVPASYNEQFF. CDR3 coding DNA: TGTGCCAGCAGTTTGGTGCCCGCCTCCTACAATGAGCAGTTCTTC.